Below, 15 T cell receptor beta chains from the same sample are listed, as sequenced in a study of T cell responses to AZD1222 COVID-19 vaccine. Data came from immunoSEQ multiplex PCR; TCRdb stores just in-frame clones and leaves some out. The sample holds 110,000 or so clones, roughly nine tenths seen once. The sample in question was peripheral blood, obtained on day 0 of AZD1222 vaccination. The receptors stem from an adult in good health.

V gene TRBV27 combines with J gene TRBJ2-6; 10 nucleotides agree with TRBD1. From germline, CDR1 is MNHEY and CDR2 SMNVEV (reference sequence). The junction had 7 bases not matched to a gene; V was cut back by 5 bases and J by 0 bases. The CDR3 has 18 amino acids. CDR3 residues: CASSTGTGVSSGANVLTF. In DNA form, the CDR3 reads TGTGCCAGCAGTACCGGGACAGGGGTTAGCTCTGGGGCCAACGTCCTGACTTTC. The full variable domain, with the rest looked up from reference TRBV27 and TRBJ2-6, is EAQVTQNPRYLITVTGKKLTVTCSQNMNHEYMSWYRQDPGLGLRQIYYSMNVEVTDKGDVPEGYKVSRKEKRNFPLILESPSPNQTSLYFCASSTGTGVSSGANVLTFGAGSRLTVL.

This clone showed up just once. The chain combines TRBV9 with TRBJ1-6; TRBD1 matches 9 bases. V was pared by 0 bases and J by 7 bases, with 5 bases of the junction left unmatched. The CDR3 covers 16 residues. Germline V gene data show CDR1 as SGDLS and CDR2 as YYNGEE. The CDR3: CASSVGSGTGNSPLHF. For the CDR3, the DNA is TGTGCCAGCAGCGTAGGGTCTGGGACAGGGAATTCACCCCTCCACTTT.

Concerning this clone: The same CDR3 arises from other DNA sequences in this sample as well. The V and J genes are TRBV27 and TRBJ2-1; D is ambiguous. Per the germline V gene, CDR1 is MNHEY and CDR2 is SMNVEV (reference sequence). The germline V and J ends were trimmed by 4 bases and 4 bases, with 2 bases remaining between them. There are 11 residues in the CDR3. Here the CDR3 reads CASSYYNEQFF. CDR3 sequence (DNA): TGTGCCAGCAGTTATTACAATGAGCAGTTCTTC.

This chain joins TRBV30 and TRBJ1-2, with 8 bases aligning to TRBD1. Trimming cost V 2 bases and J 3 bases; bases outside gene matches: 5. The CDR3 spans 14 residues. Germline V CDR1 and CDR2: GTSNPN, SVGIG (reference sequence). Written as DNA, the CDR3 is TGTGCCTGGAGTCAGGGGGCCGGTGACTATGGCTACACCTTC. Protein sequence: CAWSQGAGDYGYTF.

The rearrangement links TRBV4-3 to TRBJ2-7, with D perhaps matching TRBD1 (6 bases). Per germline, CDR1 LGHNA and CDR2 YSLEER. The CDR3 covers 17 residues. V was cut by 0 bases and J by 2 bases, with 17 bases left in between. The DNA for the CDR3 is TGCGCCAGCAGCCAAGATGTGATCCGGGACAACACCTACGAGCAGTACTTC. It is translated as CASSQDVIRDNTYEQYF.

The chain has TRBV24-1 and TRBJ1-5; TRBD1 aligns across 7 bases. This CDR3 comprises 14 residues. Looked up from germline, CDR1 is KGHDR and CDR2 is SFDVKD. V lost 4 bases to trimming and J lost 5 bases; unmatched junction nucleotides: 4. In nucleotides, the CDR3 is TGTGCCACCAGTGACCGAGACAGGGATCAGCCCCAGCATTTT. Its translation is CATSDRDRDQPQHF.

The chain is built from TRBV27 and TRBJ1-3, with 7 bases matching TRBD1. CDR3 size: 20 residues. The junction had 19 bases not matched to a gene; V was cut back by 4 bases and J by 1 base. Germline V gene data show CDR1 as MNHEY and CDR2 as SMNVEV (reference sequence). The CDR3 is CASSSVQGQVRGRSGNTIYF. The CDR3, as DNA: TGTGCCAGCAGTTCCGTCCAAGGACAGGTCCGCGGGCGGTCTGGAAACACCATATATTTT.

The V call is TRBV4-2, the J call TRBJ2-3, with D perhaps assigned TRBD1 or TRBD2 (5 bases each). Germline values: CDR1 LGHNA, CDR2 YNFKEQ. The CDR3 is made up of 16 amino acids. V was trimmed by 4 bases and J by 8 bases, leaving 22 bases between them. The CDR3 loop is CASSPSEIEGSGTQYF. DNA for the CDR3: TGTGCCAGCAGCCCCTCCGAGATAGAGGGGTCAGGTACGCAGTATTTT.

This clone was seen only once. The genes are TRBV12-5 and TRBJ1-2; D unclear. V was trimmed by 5 bases and J by 3 bases, leaving 10 bases between them. This CDR3 has 13 residues. Germline V gene data show CDR1 as LGHNT and CDR2 as FRNRAP. The CDR3 DNA reads as TGTGCTAGTGGTCCTGGGCCAGACTATGGCTACACCTTC. Its translation: CASGPGPDYGYTF.

This clone appeared once. The V gene is TRBV5-6, the J gene TRBJ1-3, with 8 bases matching TRBD1. Germline V CDR1 and CDR2: SGHDT, YYEEEE. Trimming removed 3 bases from V and 2 bases from J; junction bases left unmatched: 10. The length of the CDR3 is 17 residues. This CDR3 is CASSSYPGGLPGNTIYF. The CDR3 region has the DNA TGTGCCAGCAGCTCCTATCCAGGGGGCCTTCCTGGAAACACCATATATTTT. The full variable domain, completed using reference TRBV5-6 and TRBJ1-3, is DAGVTQSPTHLIKTRGQQVTLRCSPKSGHDTVSWYQQALGQGPQFIFQYYEEEERQRGNFPDRFSGHQFPNYSSELNVNALLLGDSALYLCASSSYPGGLPGNTIYFGEGSWLTVV.

This clone has only a few counts. CDR3: CASSLVPVGTEAFF. The CDR3 coding sequence is TGCGCCAGCAGCTTGGTACCGGTGGGGACTGAAGCTTTCTTT. The chain is built from TRBV5-1 and TRBJ1-1; D call uncertain. V was trimmed by 0 bases and J by 5 bases, leaving 11 bases between them. The CDR3 consists of 14 residues. The V gene's germline CDR1 is SGHRS and CDR2 YFSETQ. Full variable domain (missing parts from reference TRBV5-1 and TRBJ1-1): KAGVTQTPRYLIKTRGQQVTLSCSPISGHRSVSWYQQTPGQGLQFLFEYFSETQRNKGNFPGRFSGRQFSNSRSEMNVSTLELGDSALYLCASSLVPVGTEAFFGQGTRLTVV.

V gene TRBV13 combines with J gene TRBJ2-3; 12 bases match TRBD2. V shed 0 bases and J 8 bases; nucleotides not matched to a gene: 3. CDR1 PRHDT and CDR2 FYEKMQ come from the germline V gene (reference sequence). The CDR3 has 15 amino acids. The CDR3 loop reads CASSLGLAGGRTQYF. The CDR3 DNA reads as TGTGCCAGCAGCTTAGGGCTAGCGGGGGGGCGTACGCAGTATTTT.

The chain couples TRBV6-6 to TRBJ1-5; TRBD1 matches at 10 bases. The germline gives CDR1 MNHNY, CDR2 SVGAGI (reference sequence). The V and J ends lost 2 bases and 5 bases, in that order; junction bases with no gene match: 3. The CDR3 spans 15 residues. CDR3 bases: TGTGCCAGCAGTTACGGACAGGGGGATCATCAGCCCCAGCATTTT. Translating gives CASSYGQGDHQPQHF.

The gene calls are TRBV18 and TRBJ1-6, with 8 bases fitting TRBD1. Germline V gene lookup returns CDR1 KGHSH and CDR2 LQKENI. This CDR3 region has 15 residues. The V gene end was trimmed by 5 bases and the J gene end by 8 bases; junction bases not matched to a gene: 8. CDR3 nucleotide sequence: TGTGCCAGCTCAGCTTACAGGGGGGACGATTCACCCCTCCACTTT. Translating gives CASSAYRGDDSPLHF.

This chain joins TRBV24-1 and TRBJ2-1, with D maybe TRBD2 (5 bases). Germline CDR1 is KGHDR and CDR2 is SFDVKD. This CDR3 is 15 amino acids long. Deletions cut 2 bases from V and 6 bases from J, with 13 bases between. CDR3 amino acids: CATSDSRRAGNEQFF. As DNA, the CDR3 is TGTGCCACCAGTGATTCCCGAAGGGCGGGCAATGAGCAGTTCTTC.